Listed below are T cell receptor beta chains from one sample, sequenced in a study of T cell responses to AZD1222 COVID-19 vaccine. Sequencing used immunoSEQ multiplex PCR; TCRdb keeps in-frame clones, though not all of them. The table includes 100,000 to 130,000 clones, about 90% detected once. The source was peripheral blood, collected on day 0 of AZD1222 vaccination. The receptor set was obtained from an adult in good health. Each CDR3 is given with its conserved first and last residue. Fields, in order: J gene, V gene, CDR3 protein.

J gene: TRBJ1-1
V gene: TRBV5-4
CDR3 protein: CASSSGAGDTEAFF

J gene: TRBJ2-2
V gene: TRBV7-3
CDR3 protein: CASSLSPLAANTGELFF

J gene: TRBJ1-2
V gene: TRBV2
CDR3 protein: CASLQYGYTF

J gene: TRBJ1-2
V gene: TRBV28
CDR3 protein: CASSLNVYGYTF

J gene: TRBJ2-7
V gene: TRBV1
CDR3 protein: CTSSQSSSGLAGVLSYEQYF

J gene: TRBJ1-5
V gene: TRBV29-1
CDR3 protein: CSVEAGVDQPQHF

J gene: TRBJ2-3
V gene: TRBV11-3
CDR3 protein: CASTRRGKSTDTQYF

J gene: TRBJ2-3
V gene: TRBV4-3
CDR3 protein: CASSQAGSSSRTDTQYF

J gene: TRBJ1-2
V gene: TRBV9
CDR3 protein: CASSATTGGVDGYTF

J gene: TRBJ1-6
V gene: TRBV7-3
CDR3 protein: CASSYLNRGNSPLHF

J gene: TRBJ1-2
V gene: TRBV27
CDR3 protein: CASSFSAGYGYTF

J gene: TRBJ1-1
V gene: TRBV9
CDR3 protein: CASSVGTGGEPFF

J gene: TRBJ2-7
V gene: TRBV30
CDR3 protein: CAWSGTGLAYEQYF

J gene: TRBJ1-1
V gene: TRBV7-9
CDR3 protein: CASSLDTGTEAFF

J gene: TRBJ1-5
V gene: TRBV7-2
CDR3 protein: CASSSWTGGLGQPQHF

J gene: TRBJ2-1
V gene: TRBV3-1/TRBV3-2
CDR3 protein: CASSQFPSGSSYNEQFF

J gene: TRBJ1-3
V gene: TRBV7-2
CDR3 protein: CASSFGQISGNTIYF

J gene: TRBJ2-4
V gene: TRBV15
CDR3 protein: CATSLRTGQSIQYF

J gene: TRBJ1-2
V gene: TRBV27
CDR3 protein: CASSSTGGYGYTF

J gene: TRBJ1-2
V gene: TRBV28
CDR3 protein: CASSSGQGNYGYTF

J gene: TRBJ2-5
V gene: TRBV7-2
CDR3 protein: CASSYQGVRETQYF

J gene: TRBJ2-6
V gene: TRBV5-1
CDR3 protein: CASSLGARRSSGANVLTF

J gene: TRBJ2-3
V gene: TRBV19
CDR3 protein: CASSKAKIATQYF

J gene: TRBJ2-7
V gene: TRBV6-5
CDR3 protein: CASSYAGTSGDYEQYF

J gene: TRBJ1-6
V gene: TRBV18
CDR3 protein: CASSPQSGGRGSPLHF

J gene: TRBJ2-1
V gene: TRBV24-1
CDR3 protein: CATSDSIAGVRPGEQFF

J gene: TRBJ1-5
V gene: TRBV19
CDR3 protein: CASSNRGNQPQHF

J gene: TRBJ1-5
V gene: TRBV10-3
CDR3 protein: CAISESTPGQSGQHF